The 3 T cell receptor beta chains below were found in one sample sequenced in a study of technical replicates of blood from a handful of donors. TCRdb's table, derived via immunoSEQ multiplex PCR, lists solely in-frame clones and lacks some. The sample yields around 72,000 clones, approximately 93% seen once. The sample comprised PBMCs. The receptors shown here come from a human donor in good health. Some clones in this sample may be carry-over from other donors' samples.

This clone was recorded only once. This sequence joins TRBV5-1 and TRBJ2-7, with D perhaps TRBD2 (5 bases). Trimming removed 3 bases from V and 0 bases from J, with 19 bases in between. The CDR3 is 17 amino acids. Per germline, CDR1 SGHRS and CDR2 YFSETQ. CDR3 in DNA: TGCGCCAGCAGCTCGGGAACAAAGACACGGAGCTCCTACGAGCAGTACTTC. This encodes CASSSGTKTRSSYEQYF.

J is TRBJ1-2 and V is TRBV27; D gene ambiguous. CDR3 length equals 13 residues. V lost 5 bases and J 7 bases, leaving 14 bases between the germline ends. Germline CDR1 MNHEY, CDR2 SMNVEV (reference sequence). CDR3 sequence (DNA): TGTGCCAGCAGTAGCTCGGGTCTTGGTGGCTACACCTTC. It specifies CASSSSGLGGYTF.

The chain links TRBV4-1 to TRBJ2-7; 14 bases align to TRBD2. The CDR3 consists of 17 residues. With V trimmed by 5 bases and J by 0 bases, 6 bases remained unmatched. Germline-derived CDR1 and CDR2 are MGHRA and YSYEKL. DNA of the CDR3: TGCGCCAGCAGCGCGCGACTAGCGGGAGGGGCCTCCTACGAGCAGTACTTC. This sequence encodes CASSARLAGGASYEQYF.